This T cell receptor (beta chain) was captured by sequencing in a study of STAT5B mutations in CD4+ large granular lymphocyte leukemia. Study-wide results and caveats: Compared with healthy controls (2/35), patient top clones favored TRBV06 (8/27). Patient CD4-sorted repertoires looked more clonal than healthy CD4+ repertoires, even without putative leukemic clones.

To note about this clone: Its antigen remains unidentified.

The V end lost 8 bases, the J end lost 3 bases, and 16 bases lay between the germline ends. The germline CDR1 and CDR2 sequences are SGHNT and YENEEA. CDR3 size: 14 residues. Some clones are missing from TCRdb's copy, which holds only in-frame ones; the method was immunoSEQ multiplex PCR. The sample contains about 33,000 clones, 60% to 80% of which appear only once. The receptor comes from a human donor in good health. The chain uses TRBV11-3 and TRBJ1-2; no clear D. Sequencing used CD4+ T cells from blood buffy coats. CDR3 nucleotides: TGTGCCAGCGCTATGGGAGGCAGAGACTATGGCTACACCTTC. It codes for CASAMGGRDYGYTF.